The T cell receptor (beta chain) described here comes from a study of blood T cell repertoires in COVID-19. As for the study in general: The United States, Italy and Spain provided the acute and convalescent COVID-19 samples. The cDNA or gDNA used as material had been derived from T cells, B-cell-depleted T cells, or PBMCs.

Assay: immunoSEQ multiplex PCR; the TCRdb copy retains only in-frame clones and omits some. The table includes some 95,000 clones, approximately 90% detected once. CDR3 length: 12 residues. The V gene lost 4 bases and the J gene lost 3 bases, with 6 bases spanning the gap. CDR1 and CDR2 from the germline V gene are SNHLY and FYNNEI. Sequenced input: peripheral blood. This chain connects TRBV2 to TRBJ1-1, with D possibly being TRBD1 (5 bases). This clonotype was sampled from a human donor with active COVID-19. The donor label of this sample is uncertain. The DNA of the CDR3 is TGTGCCAGCAGTGGCAGGGACACTGAAGCTTTCTTT. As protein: CASSGRDTEAFF.